The clone carrying this TCR beta chain was found a few times. The antigen is unknown. Donors had nominal health at sampling but likely had unrecorded immune exposures. The data were taken from a study of cytomegalovirus exposure and HLA in healthy donors. In the PCR, 60 Vbeta and 13 Jbeta primers were used. Sequencing was performed with immunoSEQ multiplex PCR; in TCRdb, only in-frame clones are kept and a portion is missing. Seen here are around 200,000 clones, 65% to 75% observed once, and the top ten hold about 4.4%. Study observations and caveats: In an earlier analysis, about 87% or about 30%: the productive usage of most TCR beta V segments. A missense variant in DCLRE1C was later tied to TCR beta V- and J-gene trimming.

CDR1 MNHEY and CDR2 SVGAGI come from the germline V gene. The CDR3 loop spans 14 amino acids. V lost 4 bases, J lost 0 bases, and 4 bases lay in between. This sequence joins TRBV6-5 and TRBJ2-6, with D unclear. This sequence was found in a man younger than 45 in good health and CMV-seropositive. Sequenced input: PBMCs. CDR3 nucleotide sequence: TGTGCCAGCAGTTCAATCTCTGGGGCCAACGTCCTGACTTTC. This gives the protein CASSSISGANVLTF.